The sequence of this T cell receptor beta chain was determined in a study of T-cell reconstitution after alpha-beta-depleted transplantation in children. Study outcomes and limitations: About two months after transplant, alpha-beta T cells reportedly came from several hundred expanded graft clones.

For this clonotype: Antigen specificity is unknown.

Unique molecular identifiers tagged the TCRbeta library. Each CDR3 protein is one row after TCRdb ran MiXCR on the PCR reads. The sample contains some 290,000 distinct CDR3 sequences, around 25% of which appear only once. From germline, CDR1 is LNHDA and CDR2 SQIVND (reference sequence). This CDR3 comprises 15 residues. V lost 1 base and J 3 bases, leaving 13 bases between the germline ends. The clonotype comes from a male patient aged 10-17 years who had a stem cell transplant for acute lymphoblastic leukemia, so the T cells may come from the graft donor. Sequenced here: PBMCs, mostly from graft donor cells, sampled 180 days after TCRalphabeta/CD19-depleted stem cell transplant. The genes are TRBV19 and TRBJ2-7, with D unclear. The CDR3 DNA is TGTGCCAGTAGTATAGTCCGGGCGTCTCTCTACGAGCAGTACTTC. Its translation is CASSIVRASLYEQYF. The variable domain in full, with the rest retrieved from reference TRBV19 and TRBJ2-7, is DGGITQSPKYLFRKEGQNVTLSCEQNLNHDAMYWYRQDPGQGLRLIYYSQIVNDFQKGDIAEGYSVSREKKESFPLTVTSAQKNPTAFYLCASSIVRASLYEQYFGPGTRLTVT.